This TCR beta chain originates from a study of OX40 agonist ivuxolimab in advanced cancers. Looking at the study overall: The costimulatory receptor OX40 (CD134) was targeted by ivuxolimab, a fully human IgG2 agonistic monoclonal antibody. Patients were allowed to have had prior anti-PD-1, anti-PD-L1 or anti-CTLA-4 therapy, and more than 30% of the dose-escalation patients had previously received checkpoint inhibitors. The paper reports the monotherapy dose-escalation portion (N of about 51 patients) of the phase I ivuxolimab trial. Partial responses occurred in three dose-escalation patients, of whom one had hepatocellular carcinoma and two had cutaneous melanoma. In the dose-escalation cohort, roughly 80% of patients were male, and the mean age was approximately 60 years, with a range of roughly 23 to 85. Of the approximately 50 patients in dose escalation, about 20 had hepatocellular carcinoma, some 15 had melanoma, 9 had renal cell carcinoma and 9 had head and neck cancer. Intravenous ivuxolimab was administered to patients every 2 weeks at six dose levels: 0.01, 0.1, 0.3, 1.5, 3 and 10 mg/kg. Peripheral TCRbeta sequencing was intended to test whether TCR sequence diversity was altered and clonal T-cell expansion was caused by ivuxolimab.

Note on this clone: Its antigen specificity is not known. Qualities for individual bases were not recorded, and no much larger clone is one base off.

Patients with a history of autoimmune disease or receiving systemic immunosuppression were excluded from the trial. Peripheral blood for TCR sequencing was collected from all dose cohorts at baseline, on cycle 4 day 1, and on cycle 7 day 1. Samples were obtained from an open-label, multicenter, first-in-human phase I dose-escalation trial of ivuxolimab. Adults with locally advanced or metastatic head and neck squamous cell, hepatocellular, melanoma or renal cell carcinoma were enrolled in the trial. CD4+ and CD8+ T cells were sorted separately from peripheral blood before TCR sequencing. What the authors observed across the whole study: In the 0.1-3.0 mg/kg groups, partial responders had among the lowest normalized peripheral clonal expansion, particularly in CD8+ T cells. Which antigens the clonally expanded peripheral T cells were specific for was not determined. Clonal expansion of both CD4+ and CD8+ blood T cells was observed from baseline to week 6 at doses 0.1 to 3.0 mg/kg. On average, CD8+ T cells showed more expanded clones than CD4+ T cells after ivuxolimab. Low levels of normalized T-cell clonal expansion were also seen in some patients who did not respond.

For sequencing of the TCRbeta CDR3 region, genomic DNA was extracted from the sorted cells. The immunoSEQ Assay was used for sequencing of TCRbeta CDR3 regions. TCRdb retrieved this table from immuneACCESS and kept in-frame rearrangements only. Not all clones are present; in checked studies, unresolved V genes account for under half, and no reason is known for the remainder. The sample table records under 20,000 clones; about 89% of these occur just once. Together, the top ten hold about 50% of the sample. V drops 4 bases and J drops 3 bases, leaving 4 bases in between. Reading the germline V gene (reference sequence) gives CDR1 SEHNR and CDR2 FQNEAQ. Including the terminal cysteine and phenylalanine, the CDR3 comprises 11 residues. The sequence is cut down to CDR3 DNA, 33 bases in frame from base 1.

This sequence uses TRBV7-9 and TRBJ2-7, with an unclear D gene assignment. This clonotype was obtained from an adult with an advanced solid tumor such as melanoma, head and neck, liver or kidney cancer. The source material was CD4+ or CD8+ T cells sorted from blood, sampled in a trial of the OX40 agonist ivuxolimab. The CDR3 has the sequence CASSSNYEQYF. DNA sequence: TGTGCCAGCAGCTCAAACTACGAGCAGTACTTC.